The rows below give T cell receptor beta chains drawn from one sample of a study of OX40 agonist ivuxolimab in advanced cancers. Some clones are missing from TCRdb's copy, which holds only in-frame ones; the method was immunoSEQ multiplex PCR. The table records around 57,000 clones, more than 80% of them present only once. The material was CD4+ or CD8+ T cells sorted from blood, obtained in a trial of the OX40 agonist ivuxolimab. The origin of the receptors is an adult with an advanced solid tumor such as melanoma, head and neck, liver or kidney cancer. The CDR3 runs from the conserved cysteine through the conserved F or W.

cdr3_aa	v_call	j_call
CSVEGGGSQETQYF	TRBV29-1	TRBJ2-5
CASSLQGLAGITYEQYF	TRBV5-7	TRBJ2-7
CASSSDHSNTGELFF	TRBV19	TRBJ2-2
CASSLERNQPQHF	TRBV7-2	TRBJ1-5
CASSVLAGGGQNEQFF	TRBV9	TRBJ2-1
CASSSPGRGTRETQYF	TRBV6-5	TRBJ2-5
CASILRTGDTDTQYF	TRBV6-1	TRBJ2-3
CASSAGTTVGETQYF	TRBV7-3	TRBJ2-5
CASSFRSVDQPQHF	TRBV28	TRBJ1-5
CASGSWDEQYF	TRBV6-5	TRBJ2-7
CASSELAFQETQYF	TRBV6-4	TRBJ2-5
CASSVRQGTVQETQYF	TRBV6-1	TRBJ2-5
CASSLAWSNQPQHF	TRBV5-4	TRBJ1-5
CASSKDRSYGYTF	TRBV6-5	TRBJ1-2
CASSYRGGYGYTF	TRBV28	TRBJ1-2
CASRGGNQPQHF	TRBV28	TRBJ1-5
CASRIQSFSTDTQYF	TRBV6-1	TRBJ2-3
CARSHVPNTEAFF	TRBV5-3	TRBJ1-1
CASGPTGAGNEQFF	TRBV28	TRBJ2-1
CASSLRREGDEQYF	TRBV5-4	TRBJ2-7
CASSLTGLAGGTTGSYNEQFF	TRBV27	TRBJ2-1
CASSRSGTGGNEQFF	TRBV19	TRBJ2-1
CASSQDPTGLNQPQHF	TRBV4-2	TRBJ1-5
CASSLTGVRYGYTF	TRBV27	TRBJ1-2
CASSLKRDGSYEQYF	TRBV6-1	TRBJ2-7
CASSSGTGSYEQYF	TRBV11-2	TRBJ2-7
CAWIKAGAGSGYEQYF	TRBV30	TRBJ2-7
CASSPDSEAFF	TRBV18	TRBJ1-1